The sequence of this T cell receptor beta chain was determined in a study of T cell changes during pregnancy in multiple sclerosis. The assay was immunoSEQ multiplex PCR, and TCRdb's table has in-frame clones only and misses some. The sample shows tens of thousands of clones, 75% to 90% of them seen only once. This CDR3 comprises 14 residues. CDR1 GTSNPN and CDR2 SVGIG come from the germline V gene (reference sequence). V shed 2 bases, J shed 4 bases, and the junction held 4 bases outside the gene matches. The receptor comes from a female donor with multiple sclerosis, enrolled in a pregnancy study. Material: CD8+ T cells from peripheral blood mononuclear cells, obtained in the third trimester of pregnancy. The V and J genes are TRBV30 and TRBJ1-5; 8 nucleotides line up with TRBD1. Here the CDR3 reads CAWSLGTGNQPQHF. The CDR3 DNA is TGTGCCTGGAGTTTGGGGACAGGAAATCAGCCCCAGCATTTT.